Listed below are T cell receptor beta chains from one sample, sequenced in a study of T cells in Graves' hyperthyroidism and ophthalmopathy. TCRdb used MiXCR to reprocess the multiplex PCR reads, holding one entry per CDR3 protein. The sample carries 500,000 to 750,000 distinct CDR3 sequences, about a sixth recorded once. The sample taken for sequencing was blood. The source is a woman in her thirties with Graves' hyperthyroidism. Each CDR3 is given with its conserved first and last residue. The D gene is left open where the match is weak. Size values are once, few and many counts, or a class for expanded clones, and some rows have none.

TRBD2,.,TRBJ2-1,TRBV4-1,TGCGCCAGCAGCCAGGGCGGGACTAGCGGGAGCTTGGCCTACAATGAGCAGTTCTTC,CASSQGGTSGSLAYNEQFF
.,many,TRBJ2-5,TRBV11-2,TGTGCCAGCAGCTTAGGTCCGGTTCGAGAGACCCAGTACTTC,CASSLGPVRETQYF
.,.,TRBJ2-1,TRBV7-6,TGTGCCAGCAGCCACAGGGACAATGAGCAGTTCTTC,CASSHRDNEQFF
TRBD2,many,TRBJ2-1,TRBV28,TGTGCCAGCAGCAGACTAGCGGGAAAGGGCAATGAGCAGTTCTTC,CASSRLAGKGNEQFF
.,few,TRBJ2-7,TRBV6-1,TGTGCCAGCTACCGGAATCGCTCCGAGCAGTACTTC,CASYRNRSEQYF
.,many,TRBJ1-2,TRBV28,TGTGCCAGCAGTTCGGGCCCGAAAAGACACTATGGCTACACCTTC,CASSSGPKRHYGYTF
TRBD1,.,TRBJ2-7,TRBV18,TGTGCCAGCTCACCACCCGGACAGGGGGTCGAGCAGTACTTC,CASSPPGQGVEQYF
.,many,TRBJ1-1,TRBV11-2,TGTGCCAGCAGCTTACGGCCCCGGGCCAACACTGAAGCTTTCTTT,CASSLRPRANTEAFF
.,many,TRBJ1-1,TRBV27,TGTGCCAGCAGTTCGCCAGGACAGCAAAACACTGAAGCTTTCTTT,CASSSPGQQNTEAFF
.,many,TRBJ2-5,TRBV20-1,TGCAGTGCTAGAGCGGCCGTCAGGGGCTCGGAGACCCAGTACTTC,CSARAAVRGSETQYF
TRBD1,.,TRBJ2-1,TRBV24-1,TGTGCCACCAGTGCCGGGACAGGACACAATGAGCAGTTCTTC,CATSAGTGHNEQFF
TRBD2,.,TRBJ2-7,TRBV5-1,TGCGCCAGCAGCCGGAGTACTAGCGGCCCGTCTGAGCAGTACTTC,CASSRSTSGPSEQYF
TRBD1,.,TRBJ2-1,TRBV28,TGTGCCAGCCAAACAGGGGGCTTTACGAGCTCCTACAATGAGCAGTTCTTC,CASQTGGFTSSYNEQFF
TRBD1,.,TRBJ2-4,TRBV7-9,TGTGCCAGCAGCTTAGCAGTAGGGACAGGACCTATAGTAGCCAAAAACATTCAGTACTTC,CASSLAVGTGPIVAKNIQYF
.,few,TRBJ1-6,TRBV19,TGTGCCAGTAGTTCCCGGGCTGATAATTCACCCCTCCACTTT,CASSSRADNSPLHF
TRBD1,few,TRBJ1-2,TRBV5-6,TGTGCCAGCAGCCCCGACAGGGATCCAAGCTACACCTTC,CASSPDRDPSYTF
.,few,TRBJ1-2,TRBV9,TGTGCCAGCAGCGTCTGGGACACAAGCGCGTATGGCTACACCTTC,CASSVWDTSAYGYTF
.,many,TRBJ1-2,TRBV2,TGTGCCAGCAGTGAATCCGCAAACTATGGCTACACCTTC,CASSESANYGYTF
TRBD1,.,TRBJ1-3,TRBV6-7,TGTGCCAGCAGTTACGGGACAGGGGGAACGGCTGGAAACACCATATATTTT,CASSYGTGGTAGNTIYF
.,many,TRBJ1-6,TRBV12-3/TRBV12-4,TGTGCCAGCAGTTTACGGGGGACATCCAGGGGATCACCCCTCCACTTT,CASSLRGTSRGSPLHF
.,many,TRBJ2-2,TRBV6-6,TGTGCCAGCAGTTACTCGTATGATTATACGAACACCGGGGAGCTGTTTTTT,CASSYSYDYTNTGELFF
.,.,TRBJ1-2,TRBV20-1,TGCAGTGCTAGAGAGGGGAACAGGGATACCTTC,CSAREGNRDTF